This T cell receptor beta chain was sequenced during a study of cytomegalovirus exposure and HLA in healthy donors. General study results and limits: What a later analysis showed was that several of the most significant clusters appeared linked to common viral pathogens. A later analysis revealed that TCR association rates differed between HLA loci, peaking at DRB1 and bottoming out at HLA-C. In vitro assays verified that three CMV-associated chains recognized CMV antigens specifically. An ancestry cluster, one associated with Asian ancestry, reportedly showed fewer N-insertions than the approximately 650-donor mean in a later analysis.

The CDR3 totals 14 residues. Germline V CDR1 and CDR2: SGHDT, YYEEEE. V shed 0 bases, J shed 2 bases, and the junction held 1 base outside the gene matches. With respect to this clone: Its antigen is still unknown.

Primers: 60 Vbeta forward and 13 Jbeta reverse. Repertoires were generated with immunoSEQ multiplex PCR, while TCRdb's copy carries only in-frame clones and drops some. The sample lists 150,000 or so clones, about 80% seen once, with roughly 4% in the top ten. The sample comprised PBMCs. This sequence joins TRBV5-6 and TRBJ1-2; 7 nucleotides agree with TRBD1. The sequence was collected from a woman between 40 and 50 years old in good health and CMV-seronegative. The CDR3 DNA reads as TGTGCCAGCAGCTTGGGGGGACAGAACTATGGCTACACCTTC. Amino acid sequence: CASSLGGQNYGYTF.